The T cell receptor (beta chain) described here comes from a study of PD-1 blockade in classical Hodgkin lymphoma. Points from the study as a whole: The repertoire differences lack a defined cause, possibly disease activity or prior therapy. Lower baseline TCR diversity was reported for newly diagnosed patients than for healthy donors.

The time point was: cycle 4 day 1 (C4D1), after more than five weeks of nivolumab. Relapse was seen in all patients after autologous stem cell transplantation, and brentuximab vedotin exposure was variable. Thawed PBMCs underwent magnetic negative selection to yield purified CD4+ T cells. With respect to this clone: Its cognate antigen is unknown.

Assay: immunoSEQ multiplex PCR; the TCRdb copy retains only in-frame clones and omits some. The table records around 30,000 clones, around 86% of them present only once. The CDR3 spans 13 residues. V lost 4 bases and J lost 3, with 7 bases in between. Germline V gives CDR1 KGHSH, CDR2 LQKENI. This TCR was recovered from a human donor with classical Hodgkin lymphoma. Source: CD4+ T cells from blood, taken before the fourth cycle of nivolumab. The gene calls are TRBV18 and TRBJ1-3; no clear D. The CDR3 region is CASSLLSGNTIYF. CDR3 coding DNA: TGTGCCAGCTCACTCTTGAGTGGAAACACCATATATTTT.